Presented here are 16 T cell receptor beta chains from one specimen sequenced in a study of T cells in Graves' hyperthyroidism and ophthalmopathy. The CDR3 regions of TCR beta were amplified from RNA transcripts. Researchers ran a first-round RT-PCR on the TCR CDR3 using the HTBI primer set. Each CDR3 protein is one row after TCRdb ran MiXCR on the multiplex PCR reads. The sample carries 340,000 or so distinct CDR3 sequences, under 25% recorded once. Sample: blood. The receptors were gathered from a woman aged 45-60 years with Graves' hyperthyroidism.

A few counts support this clonotype. The rearrangement joins TRBV11-2 to TRBJ2-7; no firm D call. Trimming cost V 5 bases and J 7 bases, with 24 bases left between them. Germline V lookup: CDR1 SGHAT, CDR2 FQNNGV. This CDR3 is 16 amino acids long. CDR3 amino acids: CASSPTSQTRTREQYF. In DNA, the CDR3 is TGTGCCAGCAGCCCCACCTCGCAGACCCGGACGAGGGAGCAGTACTTC.

The sample holds a few counts of this clonotype. The V gene is TRBV6-1, the J gene TRBJ2-1; D not resolved. This CDR3 has 15 amino acids. The germline V gene has CDR1 MNHNS and CDR2 SASEGT. The V end was cut by 5 bases, the J end by 0 bases, with 11 bases between. DNA of the CDR3: TGTGCCAGCAGTTATGGGCAGAGCTCCTACAATGAGCAGTTCTTC. This gives the protein CASSYGQSSYNEQFF.

V gene TRBV28 combines with J gene TRBJ1-3; D unclear. Trimming removed 8 bases at V and 0 bases at J, with 14 bases between. CDR3 length equals 15 residues. CDR1 is MDHEN and CDR2 is SYDVKM in the germline V gene. In DNA form, the CDR3 reads TGTGCCAGCGCCAGCACCCACAGCTCTGGAAACACCATATATTTT. Its protein is CASASTHSSGNTIYF. The full variable domain, with the rest looked up from reference TRBV28 and TRBJ1-3, is DVKVTQSSRYLVKRTGEKVFLECVQDMDHENMFWYRQDPGLGLRLIYFSYDVKMKEKGDIPEGYSVSREKKERFSLILESASTNQTSMYLCASASTHSSGNTIYFGEGSWLTVV.

The chain carries TRBV5-1 and TRBJ1-1; D is unresolved. Germline V CDR1 and CDR2: SGHRS, YFSETQ. The length of the CDR3 is 14 residues. V gave up 1 base and J gave up 2 bases, with 9 bases separating them. CDR3: CASSLRFSNTEAFF. CDR3 DNA sequence: TGCGCCAGCAGCTTGAGGTTTTCTAACACTGAAGCTTTCTTT.

The sample holds a few counts of this clonotype. V gene TRBV20-1 combines with J gene TRBJ2-2, with TRBD2 matching over 10 bases. V lost 6 bases to trimming and J lost 5 bases; unmatched junction nucleotides: 9. Germline-derived CDR1 and CDR2 are DFQATT and SNEGSKA (reference sequence). The length of the CDR3 is 15 residues. CDR3: CSALQSGRVTGELFF. The CDR3 coding sequence is TGCAGTGCGTTGCAAAGCGGGAGGGTTACCGGGGAGCTGTTTTTT.

This chain links TRBV28 with TRBJ1-2, with a weak D call TRBD1 (5 bases). The CDR3 loop spans 14 amino acids. V was shortened by 6 bases and J by 7 bases, with 18 bases between the two germline ends. CDR1 is MDHEN and CDR2 is SYDVKM in the germline V gene. The DNA for the CDR3 is TGTGCCAGCAGCCTTTCCAGTGGGGCGGGTGGCTACACCTTC. Protein product: CASSLSSGAGGYTF.

This clonotype was observed a few times. The V gene is TRBV10-3, the J gene TRBJ1-1, with no clear D. Germline loops: CDR1 ENHRY, CDR2 SYGVKD. V was shortened by 3 bases and J by 0 bases, with 11 bases between the two germline ends. The CDR3 runs 15 residues. The chain's CDR3 is CAISDGELMNTEAFF. The CDR3 DNA reads TGTGCCATCAGTGATGGGGAATTGATGAACACTGAAGCTTTCTTT.

This clonotype was picked up many times. V and J are TRBV5-1 and TRBJ2-2; 8 bases are a match to TRBD1. CDR1 is SGHRS and CDR2 is YFSETQ in the germline V gene. This CDR3 has 16 amino acids. Germline trimming cut 3 bases from V and 6 bases from J; bases unmatched to any gene: 10. CDR3 sequence (DNA): TGCGCCAGCAGCTCCGGACAGGGAGTGGAGCCCGGGGAGCTGTTTTTT. It codes for CASSSGQGVEPGELFF.

V gene TRBV19 combines with J gene TRBJ1-5; D remains ambiguous. Germline CDR1 reads LNHDA; CDR2 reads SQIVND (reference sequence). V lost 3 bases and J lost 0, with 6 bases in between. The CDR3 has 14 amino acids. Written as DNA, the CDR3 is TGTGCCAGTAGTATTTCAGGTAGCAATCAGCCCCAGCATTTT. Residues: CASSISGSNQPQHF.

The sample holds many counts of this clonotype. The rearrangement links TRBV7-2 to TRBJ1-5; D is unresolved. V shed 3 bases and J shed 11 bases, with 11 bases lying between them. The germline V gene has CDR1 SGHTA and CDR2 FQGNSA. The CDR3 is made up of 12 amino acids. CDR3 nucleotides: TGTGCCAGCAGCTTCCGAGGGAGTTCCCAGCATTTT. Translated: CASSFRGSSQHF. Variable domain in full (rest from reference TRBV7-2 and TRBJ1-5): GAGVSQSPSNKVTEKGKDVELRCDPISGHTALYWYRQSLGQGLEFLIYFQGNSAPDKSGLPSDRFSAERTGGSVSTLTIQRTQQEDSAVYLCASSFRGSSQHFGDGTRLSIL.

This clonotype was seen at least ten times. The chain carries TRBV12-3 or TRBV12-4 and TRBJ1-1; D unresolved. Deletions cut 2 bases from V and 6 bases from J, with 7 bases between. The CDR3 sequence is 12 residues long. CDR3 loop: CASSLNFPEAFF. In DNA form, the CDR3 reads TGTGCCAGCAGTTTAAACTTCCCTGAAGCTTTCTTT.

The sample holds many counts of this clonotype. The chain carries TRBV6-5 and TRBJ1-1, with D unclear. V lost 0 bases, J lost 3 bases, and 8 bases lay in between. In germline, CDR1 is MNHEY, CDR2 SVGAGI. The CDR3 has 14 residues. The CDR3 spells CASSYSRGHTEAFF. The CDR3 DNA is TGTGCCAGCAGTTACTCGAGAGGGCACACTGAAGCTTTCTTT.

This clonotype was seen a few times. The chain links TRBV6-6 to TRBJ2-7; D remains unclear. V dropped 0 bases and J dropped 2 bases, with 11 bases sitting between them. The germline V gene encodes CDR1 MNHNY and CDR2 SVGAGI (reference sequence). The CDR3 is 15 amino acids. Here the CDR3 DNA reads TGTGCCAGCAGTTACTCTTCCGGCCGGACCTACGAGCAGTACTTC. It yields the protein CASSYSSGRTYEQYF.

This clonotype showed up many times. The J gene is TRBJ2-7, the V gene TRBV6-1, with a weak D call TRBD2 (6 bases). Germline-derived CDR1 and CDR2 are MNHNS and SASEGT. Trimming shortened V by 0 bases and J by 7 bases, and 13 bases separated the two germline ends. The CDR3 spans 14 residues. The CDR3 here is CASSEALRGREQYF. In DNA, the CDR3 is TGTGCCAGCAGTGAAGCGCTTCGAGGGAGGGAGCAGTACTTC.

Details on this clonotype: A clone one base away is much larger, so this may be a read error. The rearrangement joins TRBV3-1 to TRBJ2-5; D is uncertain. The CDR3 extends over 15 amino acids. Looked up from germline, CDR1 is LGHDT and CDR2 is YNNKEL (reference sequence). V was pared by 1 base and J by 6 bases, with 15 bases between. CDR3 amino acids: CASSQGGVGSQTQYF. CDR3 nucleotides: TGTGCCAGCAGCCAAGGGGGTGTGGGATCGCAGACCCAGTACTTC.

This clonotype was seen ten or more times. The rearrangement joins TRBV7-3 to TRBJ1-1; 7 bases match TRBD1. The CDR3 loop spans 14 amino acids. V was clipped by 5 bases and J by 4 bases; unmatched bases: 7. CDR1 and CDR2 from the germline V gene are SGHTA and FQGTGA. The CDR3, as DNA: TGTGCCAGCAGCGTCCAAGGGGACAGCACTGAAGCTTTCTTT. Protein: CASSVQGDSTEAFF.